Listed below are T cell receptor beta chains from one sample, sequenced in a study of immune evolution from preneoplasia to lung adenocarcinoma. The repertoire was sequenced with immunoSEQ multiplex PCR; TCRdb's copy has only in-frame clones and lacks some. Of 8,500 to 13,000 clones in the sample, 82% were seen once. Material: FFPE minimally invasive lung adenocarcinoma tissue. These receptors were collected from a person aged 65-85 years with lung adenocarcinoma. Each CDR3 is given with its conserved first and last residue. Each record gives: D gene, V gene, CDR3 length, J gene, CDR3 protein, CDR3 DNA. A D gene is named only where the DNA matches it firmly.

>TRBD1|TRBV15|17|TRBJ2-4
CATSGLQGELAKNIQYF
TGTGCCACCAGCGGACTACAGGGGGAGCTAGCCAAAAACATTCAGTACTTC
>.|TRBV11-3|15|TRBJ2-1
CASSGRQGGRDEQFF
TGTGCCAGCAGCGGGCGACAGGGAGGGCGCGATGAGCAGTTCTTC
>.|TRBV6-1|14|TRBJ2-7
CASGGTPPDYEQYF
TGTGCCAGCGGTGGGACTCCCCCCGACTACGAGCAGTACTTC
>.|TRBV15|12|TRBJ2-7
CATRIPGSEQYF
TGTGCCACCAGGATTCCAGGGAGCGAGCAGTACTTC
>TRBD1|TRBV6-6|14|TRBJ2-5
CASSFSQGESGQYF
TGTGCCAGCAGTTTTAGTCAGGGGGAGAGTGGCCAGTACTTC
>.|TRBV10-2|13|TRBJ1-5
CASSENRATPQHF
TGCGCCAGCAGTGAGAACCGGGCAACGCCCCAGCATTTT
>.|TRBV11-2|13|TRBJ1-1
CASSLGRDLEAFF
TGTGCCAGCAGCTTAGGACGGGACCTTGAAGCTTTCTTT
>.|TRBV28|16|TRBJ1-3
CASSAWDLQTGNTIYF
TGTGCCAGCAGTGCCTGGGACTTACAAACTGGAAACACCATATATTTT
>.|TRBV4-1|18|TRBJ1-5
CASSQDIESAPRGQPQHF
TGCGCCAGCAGCCAAGATATAGAAAGTGCGCCTCGGGGTCAGCCCCAGCATTTT
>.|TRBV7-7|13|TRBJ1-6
CASSSDRDSPLHF
TGTGCTAGCAGCTCGGATAGGGATTCACCCCTCCACTTT
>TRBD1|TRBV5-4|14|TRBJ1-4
CASSDGQDGEKLFF
TGTGCCAGCAGCGACGGACAGGATGGTGAAAAACTGTTTTTT
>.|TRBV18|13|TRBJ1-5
CASSGTINQPQHF
TGTGCCAGCTCCGGGACTATTAATCAGCCCCAGCATTTT
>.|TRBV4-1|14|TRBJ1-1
CASSQKFGDTEAFF
TGCGCCAGCAGCCAAAAGTTTGGGGACACTGAAGCTTTCTTT
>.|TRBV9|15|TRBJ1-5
CASSVGVREDQPQHF
TGTGCCAGCAGCGTAGGCGTCAGGGAAGATCAGCCCCAGCATTTT